This is a list of T cell receptor beta chains from one sample in a study of regulatory T cells in long-lasting Graves disease. One entry per CDR3 protein results from TCRdb running MiXCR on the multiplex PCR reads. The data show roughly 500,000 distinct CDR3 sequences, 20% to 25% seen once. The sequenced sample was peripheral blood mononuclear cells (PBMCs), obtained when the disease was refractory, from a patient treated with antithyroid drugs. The source is a female donor with Graves disease. Both conserved end residues are part of each CDR3. Fields, in order: V gene, J gene, clone size, D gene, CDR3 DNA, CDR3 protein. D genes are given only for firm matches. Not all rows give a size; the values are once, few, many and, for expanded clones, a class.

>TRBV5-6|TRBJ1-1|-|-
TGTGCCAGCAGCTTGTTTCCTATACCTAACACTGAAGCTTTCTTT
CASSLFPIPNTEAFF
>TRBV12-3/TRBV12-4|TRBJ2-7|many|-
TGTGCCAGCAGTTTAGCACTCGCGGCGCCCGAGCAGTACTTC
CASSLALAAPEQYF
>TRBV11-1|TRBJ1-1|many|-
TGTGCCAGCAGCTTAGGAGGAGCACCTGAAGCTTTCTTT
CASSLGGAPEAFF
>TRBV5-1|TRBJ2-7|-|-
TGCGCCAGCAGCTTGTCGGCAGGGATCTACGAGCAGTACTTC
CASSLSAGIYEQYF
>TRBV6-1|TRBJ2-5|-|TRBD2
TGTGCCAGCAGTTGCCTGACTAGCGGGGGCCCATCCCAAGAGACCCAGTACTTC
CASSCLTSGGPSQETQYF
>TRBV19|TRBJ1-4|few|-
TGTGCCAGTAGCAGGGATTATGAAAAACTGTTTTTT
CASSRDYEKLFF
>TRBV28|TRBJ1-2|many|-
TGTGCCAGCTCGGACAGATTTAACTATGGCTACACCTTC
CASSDRFNYGYTF
>TRBV5-6|TRBJ1-6|few|-
TGTGCCAGCAGCTGGGGGACGGATCCTAACAATTCACCCCTCCACTTT
CASSWGTDPNNSPLHF
>TRBV6-2/TRBV6-3|TRBJ2-6|many|-
TGTGCCAGCACCCGCAGTGGCGGCGGGGCCAACGTCCTGACTTTC
CASTRSGGGANVLTF
>TRBV20-1|TRBJ1-2|few|-
TGCAGTGCTAGTCCCGGGTGGGATCACTATGGCTACACCTTC
CSASPGWDHYGYTF
>TRBV30|TRBJ2-7|-|TRBD1
TGTGCCTATAACCGGGACAGCTCCTACGAGCAGTACTTC
CAYNRDSSYEQYF
>TRBV28|TRBJ1-1|many|-
TGTGCCAGCAGTTTGTCCCCGGGGGAGCGCACTGAAGCTTTCTTT
CASSLSPGERTEAFF
>TRBV11-3|TRBJ1-5|few|-
TGTGCCCAGGCTGGGCGGGCCAGCCGGCCCCAGCATTTT
CAQAGRASRPQHF
>TRBV6-2/TRBV6-3|TRBJ1-5|-|TRBD1
TGTGCCAGCATCGCTATGGGACAGGGCGGCAATCAGCCCCAGCATTTT
CASIAMGQGGNQPQHF
>TRBV3-1|TRBJ2-2|few|-
TGTGCCAGCAGCCAAGATAGCAGGGGAGGCACCGGGGAGCTGTTTTTT
CASSQDSRGGTGELFF
>TRBV7-9|TRBJ2-2|-|TRBD1
TGTGCCAGCAGCTTTCCGGGACAGAAGTCCGGGGAGCTGTTTTTT
CASSFPGQKSGELFF
>TRBV28|TRBJ1-1|many|-
TGTGCCAGCAGTGCCCCCCGGGGGGGGGGGCTTGAAGCTTTCTTT
CASSAPRGGGLEAFF
>TRBV6-9|TRBJ2-1|-|-
TGTGCCAGCAGTTTACCAAGCTATGAGCAGTTCTTC
CASSLPSYEQFF
>TRBV2|TRBJ2-3|few|-
TGTGCCACCAAAGGAAAGTTACTGGATACGCAGTATTTT
CATKGKLLDTQYF
>TRBV12-3/TRBV12-4|TRBJ2-1|many|TRBD2
TGTGCCAGCAGTTTAGATAGGACTAGCGTTGAGCAGTTCTTC
CASSLDRTSVEQFF
>TRBV7-2|TRBJ1-6|many|-
TGTGCCAGCAGCTTAGATCGGGCAGGGAAACAGGACCTCCACTTT
CASSLDRAGKQDLHF
>TRBV15|TRBJ2-1|few|-
TGTGCCACCAGCCCCGATGCTAAACATGAGCAGTTCTTC
CATSPDAKHEQFF
>TRBV15|TRBJ2-6|-|-
TGTGCCACCAGCAAGAGGCAGGTCTCTGGGGCCAACGTCCTGACTTTC
CATSKRQVSGANVLTF
>TRBV19|TRBJ1-4|-|-
TGTGCCAGTAGTATATTCGGGGATGAAAAACTGTTTTTT
CASSIFGDEKLFF
>TRBV3-1|TRBJ2-2|-|TRBD2
TGTGCCAGCAGCCAACAAGCGGGGGGCACCGGGGAGCTGTTTTTT
CASSQQAGGTGELFF
>TRBV7-2|TRBJ1-6|many|-
TGTGCCACCTCCCGGGAGACCAATTCACCCCTCCACTTT
CATSRETNSPLHF
>TRBV7-2|TRBJ1-1|-|-
TGTGCCAGCAGCTCGATATCGACTTCGGGAAACACTGAAGCTTTCTTT
CASSSISTSGNTEAFF